Each of the 9 T cell receptor beta chains below was sequenced from the same sample in a study of Graves' ophthalmopathy and Graves' hyperthyroidism. Amplifying from RNA transcripts, the study obtained TCR beta CDR3 regions. After a first-round RT-PCR with HTBI primers, a second-round multiplex PCR was run. Using its own MiXCR run on the multiplex PCR reads, TCRdb lists one record per CDR3 protein. The sample has over a million distinct CDR3 sequences, 35% to 40% seen once. Sequenced: peripheral blood or thyroid tissue (not recorded which). These receptors originate from an adult man with Graves' hyperthyroidism.

V usage is TRBV15 and J usage is TRBJ2-5; D unresolved. The CDR3 sequence is 15 residues long. V lost 1 base and J lost 4, with 13 bases in between. Germline V gene sequence: CDR1 LNHNV, CDR2 YYDKDF (reference sequence). The CDR3 nucleotides are TGTGCCACCAGCAGAGCCCCCCCAGCAGGAGAGACCCAGTACTTC. It translates to CATSRAPPAGETQYF.

The chain carries TRBV7-3 and TRBJ1-2; 8 nucleotides agree with TRBD1. V was pared by 4 bases and J by 0 bases, with 4 bases of the junction left unmatched. This CDR3 spans 15 amino acids. The germline CDR1 and CDR2 sequences are SGHTA and FQGTGA. The CDR3 DNA is TGTGCCAGCAGCTCCGACAGGGGAACTAACTATGGCTACACCTTC. Encoded protein: CASSSDRGTNYGYTF.

This clonotype was recorded at least ten times. The chain recombines TRBV2 with TRBJ2-5; no definite D call. Between the trimmed V and J ends, which lost 6 bases and 6 bases, there was a span of 5 bases. Germline CDR1 SNHLY, CDR2 FYNNEI. The CDR3 extends over 10 amino acids. CDR3 sequence: CASRQKTQYF. CDR3 DNA sequence: TGTGCCAGCAGACAGAAGACCCAGTACTTC.

This sequence joins TRBV7-8 and TRBJ2-2; 9 bases line up with TRBD1. This CDR3 is 14 amino acids long. In germline, CDR1 is SGHVS, CDR2 FQNEAQ. CDR3 coding DNA: TGTGCTAGAGGGACAGGGCGGAACACCGGGGAGCTGTTTTTT. Its translation: CARGTGRNTGELFF.

The CDR3 region is CASSRAGQGTEAFF. For the CDR3, the DNA is TGTGCCAGTAGCCGGGCGGGGCAGGGGACTGAAGCTTTCTTT. The chain couples TRBV19 to TRBJ1-1, with a weak D call TRBD1 (6 bases). The germline CDR1 and CDR2 sequences are LNHDA and SQIVND (reference sequence). V lost 6 bases and J lost 5, with 16 bases in between. The CDR3 spans 14 residues. The complete variable domain, with remaining parts taken from reference TRBV19 and TRBJ1-1, reads DGGITQSPKYLFRKEGQNVTLSCEQNLNHDAMYWYRQDPGQGLRLIYYSQIVNDFQKGDIAEGYSVSREKKESFPLTVTSAQKNPTAFYLCASSRAGQGTEAFFGQGTRLTVV.

On this clonotype itself: Mismatch with germline at one junction end may stem from a read error. The gene calls are TRBV10-2 and TRBJ2-7, with a weak D call TRBD2 (6 bases). Germline assignment: CDR1 WSHSY and CDR2 SAAADI. This CDR3 spans 14 amino acids. CDR3 in DNA: TGTGCCAGCAGTGAGGGACTGGGGGTGTACGAGCAGTACTTC. This codes for CASSEGLGVYEQYF.

The rearrangement joins TRBV10-3 to TRBJ1-6, with no clear D. Germline V lookup: CDR1 ENHRY, CDR2 SYGVKD. CDR3 size: 11 residues. V was cut by 4 bases and J by 10 bases, with 5 bases left in between. In DNA form, the CDR3 reads TGTGCCATCAGTGGCGAATCACCCCTCCACTTT. This translates into CAISGESPLHF.

This clonotype was detected many times. This rearrangement joins TRBV25-1 to TRBJ1-1; D is uncertain. Trimming left V 2 bases short and J 5 bases short, with 9 bases between. From germline, CDR1 is MGHDK and CDR2 SYGVNS. This CDR3 comprises 13 residues. In DNA form, the CDR3 reads TGTGCCAGCAGTGAACCTCCTAGAACTGAAGCTTTCTTT. As protein: CASSEPPRTEAFF.

The chain links TRBV25-1 to TRBJ1-2; D is unresolved. V lost 5 bases to trimming and J lost 8 bases, with 18 bases between them. The length of the CDR3 is 14 residues. Germline V gene sequence: CDR1 MGHDK, CDR2 SYGVNS. CDR3 sequence (DNA): TGTGCCAGCAGTTTATCGTGGCCGTCCTACGGCTACACCTTC. This translates into CASSLSWPSYGYTF.